This TCR beta chain was documented in a study of T cells after yellow fever vaccination. Universal primer sites and UMIs were introduced during 5'RACE template-switching synthesis of TCR cDNA. TCRdb analysed the 5' RACE reads with MiXCR anew, one entry per CDR3 protein. The table lists approximately 260,000 distinct CDR3 sequences, about 5% of them singletons. This CDR3 has 18 residues. Trimming cost V 0 bases and J 0 bases; bases outside gene matches: 8. Germline V gene data show CDR1 as LGHDT and CDR2 as YNNKEL (reference sequence). Findings and limits, study-wide: There was a possibility that FACS-sorted repertoires contained abundant clonotypes contaminating from the bulk population. A secondary response was less intense yet reached its peak sooner, at day 5 versus 15.

Worth noting for this clonotype: What it binds is not known.

The TCR sequence derives from a man younger than 35 who received the YFV17D yellow fever vaccine. This rearrangement joins TRBV3-1 to TRBJ2-5; 9 nucleotides align to TRBD2. The source material was CD4+ T cells sorted from PBMCs, sampled on the day of the yellow fever booster vaccination. In DNA, the CDR3 is TGTGCCAGCAGCCAAGATTCGAGGCGGGGGGGTCACCAAGAGACCCAGTACTTC. Residues: CASSQDSRRGGHQETQYF.